The 18 T cell receptor beta chains reported below all come from one sample, sequenced in a study of breast tumors, draining lymph nodes, adjacent tissues. TCRdb re-analysed the multiplex PCR reads in MiXCR, keeping a single row per CDR3 protein. The sample has some 130,000 distinct CDR3 sequences, roughly 21% seen once. Axillary draining lymph nodes of breast cancer patients supplied the node samples. Sequencing was carried out using axillary lymph node tissue. The source is a female donor with breast cancer. Some clones in this sample may be carry-over from other donors' samples.

This clonotype has only a few counts. A much larger clone lies one base from this, so it may be a read error. J is TRBJ2-1 and V is TRBV5-1; a weak D match, TRBD2 (5 bases). The length of the CDR3 is 14 residues. Germline values: CDR1 SGHRS, CDR2 YFSETQ. In DNA form, the CDR3 reads TGCGCCAGCAGCTTGAAGGAGGCCTACAATGAGCAGTCCTTC. Amino acid sequence: CASSLKEAYNEQSF.

In this sample, this clonotype turned up many times. This chain connects TRBV4-1 to TRBJ1-5, with D perhaps matching TRBD1 (6 bases). Trimming stripped 10 bases from V and 6 bases from J, with 16 bases between. Germline lookup yields CDR1 MGHRA and CDR2 YSYEKL. This CDR3 comprises 13 residues. This chain's CDR3 is CATSSGASQPQHF. The CDR3 DNA is TGCGCCACTTCGTCGGGGGCTAGTCAGCCCCAGCATTTT.

This clonotype occurred many times. The CDR3 coding sequence is TGTGCCAGCAGTTCGGCGGGGGGGGAGTTGGTCGAGCAGTACTTC. Its translation: CASSSAGGELVEQYF. The rearrangement links TRBV2 to TRBJ2-7, with 9 bases matching TRBD2. The germline CDR1 and CDR2 sequences are SNHLY and FYNNEI. The length of the CDR3 is 15 residues. Trimming at V came to 5 bases and at J to 6 bases, leaving 11 bases not matched to a gene.

This clonotype was counted ten times or more. The chain recombines TRBV19 with TRBJ2-7, with 9 positions matching TRBD1. The CDR3 runs to 15 residues. Germline V gene lookup returns CDR1 LNHDA and CDR2 SQIVND (reference sequence). V lost 7 bases and J lost 6; bases outside the gene matches: 13. The CDR3 coding sequence is TGTGCCAGTATGTCCCCGGGACAGGGAACAGGCGAGCAGTACTTC. Its protein product is CASMSPGQGTGEQYF.

This clonotype was seen at least ten times. This chain joins TRBV20-1 and TRBJ2-1; 11 bases are shared with TRBD2. Germline V gives CDR1 DFQATT, CDR2 SNEGSKA (reference sequence). With V trimmed by 3 bases and J by 3 bases, 10 bases remained unmatched. The CDR3 extends over 17 amino acids. CDR3 bases: TGCAGTGCTAGTTTAGCTGAAGGGACTAGCGGCTACAATGAGCAGTTCTTC. It codes for CSASLAEGTSGYNEQFF.

Details on this clonotype: A much larger clone differs by one base, so this may be a read error. The gene calls are TRBV20-1 and TRBJ1-4; weak D call: TRBD1 (5 bases). Germline V CDR1 and CDR2: DFQATT, SNEGSKA (reference sequence). The CDR3 length is 15 residues. In nucleotides, the CDR3 is TGCAGTGCAAGCCGGGGCTCAGCGGGTAATGAAAGACTGTTTTTT. This translates into CSASRGSAGNERLFF.

Comment on this clonotype: A much more abundant neighbour one base away suggests this may be a read error. This chain uses TRBV6-5 with TRBJ2-1; D is unresolved. The CDR3 consists of 16 residues. Looked up from germline, CDR1 is MNHEY and CDR2 is SVGAGI. For the CDR3, the DNA is TGTGCCCGCAGTTACAAGCCGTCGCCCCCGATCAATGAGCAGTTCTTC. This translates into CARSYKPSPPINEQFF.

This clonotype was counted between two and nine times. The chain couples TRBV27 to TRBJ2-3; TRBD1 matches at 9 bases. J was trimmed by 1 base and V by 5 bases; bases with no gene match: 7. In germline, CDR1 is MNHEY, CDR2 SMNVEV (reference sequence). The CDR3 is 16 amino acids. CDR3 protein: CASSIYRDRGTDTQYF. The CDR3, as DNA: TGTGCCAGCAGTATATACCGGGACAGGGGCACAGATACGCAGTATTTT.

Many counts were recorded for this clonotype. The CDR3 protein is CASSPTSGSVIGETQYF. The CDR3 DNA sequence: TGTGCCAGCAGCCCTACTAGCGGGAGCGTAATTGGGGAGACCCAGTACTTC. The chain has TRBV7-2 and TRBJ2-5, with 11 bases identical to TRBD2. With 5 bases clipped from V and 5 bases from J, the junction kept 13 bases outside the gene matches. Germline V lookup: CDR1 SGHTA, CDR2 FQGNSA. CDR3 length: 17 residues. The variable domain in full, completed from reference TRBV7-2 and TRBJ2-5, reads GAGVSQSPSNKVTEKGKDVELRCDPISGHTALYWYRQSLGQGLEFLIYFQGNSAPDKSGLPSDRFSAERTGGSVSTLTIQRTQQEDSAVYLCASSPTSGSVIGETQYFGPGTRLLVL.

This clonotype has at least ten counts. V and J are TRBV2 and TRBJ2-7; 7 bases match TRBD1. The germline V gene has CDR1 SNHLY and CDR2 FYNNEI. CDR3 length equals 13 residues. The trim removed 4 bases at V and 6 bases at J, leaving 6 bases unmatched. In nucleotides, the CDR3 is TGTGCCAGCAGTGTGGACAGGTCCCGCGAGCAGTACTTC. Translation gives CASSVDRSREQYF.

The sample holds many counts of this clonotype. This rearrangement joins TRBV5-1 to TRBJ2-7; 11 bases are shared with TRBD1. V lost 4 bases, J lost 3 bases, and 6 bases stayed unmatched. Germline CDR1 is SGHRS and CDR2 is YFSETQ. The CDR3 sequence is 15 residues long. The CDR3 is CASSERTGGDYEQYF. For the CDR3, the DNA is TGCGCCAGCAGCGAACGGACAGGGGGCGACTACGAGCAGTACTTC.

This clonotype was found many times. The chain combines TRBV20-1 with TRBJ2-3; TRBD1 aligns across 9 bases. Germline CDR1 is DFQATT and CDR2 is SNEGSKA (reference sequence). The V gene end was trimmed by 6 bases and the J gene end by 1 base; junction bases not matched to a gene: 8. The CDR3 runs to 15 residues. DNA of the CDR3: TGCAGTGCCCCGGTCCGGACAGGGGGCACAGATACGCAGTATTTT. Amino acid sequence: CSAPVRTGGTDTQYF.

Comments on this clonotype: This may be a read error, as it is one base from a much larger clone. V gene TRBV16 combines with J gene TRBJ1-6, with D unresolved. Trimming cost V 4 bases and J 5 bases, with 15 bases left between them. Germline-derived CDR1 and CDR2 are KGHSY and FQNENV. This CDR3 contains 16 residues. CDR3 DNA: TGTGCCAGCAGCCCTCGCAGGACGGATGATAATTCACCCCTCCACTTT. The encoded protein is CASSPRRTDDNSPLHF.

As to this clonotype: A single base separates this from a much larger clone, so it may be a read error. The gene calls are TRBV10-3 and TRBJ1-2; 7 bases agree with TRBD1. CDR1 ENHRY and CDR2 SYGVKD come from the germline V gene. The CDR3 extends over 13 amino acids. J gave up 1 base and V 5 bases, and 1 base lay outside the gene matches. This CDR3 reads CAISQGDNYGYTF. Written as DNA, the CDR3 is TGTGCCATCAGTCAGGGGGATAACTATGGCTACACCTTC.

This clonotype came up many times. This chain uses TRBV20-1 with TRBJ2-5, with 8 bases lining up with TRBD2. The V and J ends lost 0 bases and 3 bases, in that order; junction bases with no gene match: 6. Germline V CDR1 and CDR2: DFQATT, SNEGSKA (reference sequence). This CDR3 is built from 15 residues. The CDR3 spells CSARDPGLAKETQYF. CDR3 coding DNA: TGCAGTGCTAGAGATCCCGGACTAGCAAAAGAGACCCAGTACTTC.

Of note for this clonotype: A clone one base away is much larger, so this may be a read error. The chain combines TRBV6-6 with TRBJ2-1; possibly TRBD1 or TRBD2 for D (7 bases each). The germline gives CDR1 MNHNY, CDR2 SVGAGI (reference sequence). The CDR3 is made up of 15 amino acids. As DNA, the CDR3 is TGTGCCAGCAGTTACGGGGGGGACAGCTACAATGAGCAGCTCTTC. Its translation: CASSYGGDSYNEQLF.

There are many counts of this clonotype. The chain is built from TRBV2 and TRBJ2-7; weak D call: TRBD1 (6 bases). Germline V gene sequence: CDR1 SNHLY, CDR2 FYNNEI. Between the trimmed V and J ends, which lost 8 bases and 4 bases, there was a span of 12 bases. The CDR3 has 12 residues. The CDR3 region is CASGQTKYEQYF. CDR3 nucleotides: TGTGCCAGCGGACAGACAAAATACGAGCAGTACTTC.

This clonotype was counted many times. The J gene is TRBJ2-1, the V gene TRBV11-2; D possibly corresponds to TRBD2 (6 bases). Trimming stripped 3 bases from V and 4 bases from J, with 13 bases between. In germline, CDR1 is SGHAT, CDR2 FQNNGV. The CDR3 covers 15 residues. As DNA, the CDR3 is TGTGCCAGCAGCTTGGAGGGTTATACTTACAATGAGCAGTTCTTC. Translation gives CASSLEGYTYNEQFF.